This TCR beta chain was found in a study of blood T cell repertoires in COVID-19. Across the study: Acute and convalescent COVID-19 samples came from the United States, Italy and Spain.

Measured with immunoSEQ multiplex PCR; TCRdb has only the in-frame clones, and not every one. The sample has 70,000 or so clones, roughly three quarters seen once. Germline assignment: CDR1 MNHEY and CDR2 SVGEGT. This CDR3 is built from 15 residues. V gave up 5 bases and J gave up 4 bases; unmatched junction bases: 8. The chain carries TRBV6-2 or TRBV6-3 and TRBJ1-5, with 7 bases matching TRBD1. The TCR was taken from a man between 70 and 80 years old with acute or convalescent COVID-19. The sequencing sample was made of peripheral blood. DNA of the CDR3: TGTGCCAGCAGTAGTGAGGGACAGCAAAATCAGCCCCAGCATTTT. Its protein product is CASSSEGQQNQPQHF.